The 8 T cell receptor beta chains presented below share a single source sample, sequenced in a study of CD4 T cell repertoires in COVID-19. The assay was immunoSEQ multiplex PCR, and TCRdb's table has in-frame clones only and misses some. The table lists approximately 79,000 clones, roughly four fifths of them singletons. The material was CD4+ T cells from peripheral blood, obtained after recovery from COVID-19. The origin of the receptors is a human donor who had COVID-19.

V gene TRBV3-1 (or the pseudogene TRBV3-2) combines with J gene TRBJ1-1; no clear D. Germline lookup yields CDR1 LGHDT and CDR2 YNNKEL (reference sequence). The CDR3 sequence is 15 residues long. V dropped 0 bases and J dropped 4 bases, with 12 bases sitting between them. CDR3 in amino acids: CASSQDGRGSTEAFF. The CDR3 bases are TGTGCCAGCAGCCAAGATGGGAGAGGAAGCACTGAAGCTTTCTTT.

As to this clone: Other DNA sequences within the sample encode an identical CDR3. This chain uses TRBV5-1 with TRBJ1-1; unclear D gene. V was trimmed by 0 bases and J by 2 bases, leaving 5 bases between them. CDR3 length equals 13 residues. Looked up from germline, CDR1 is SGHRS and CDR2 is YFSETQ. CDR3 DNA: TGCGCCAGCAGCTTGGTTCCTAACACTGAAGCTTTCTTT. This codes for CASSLVPNTEAFF. Combining the CDR3 with reference TRBV5-1 and TRBJ1-1 gives the whole variable domain KAGVTQTPRYLIKTRGQQVTLSCSPISGHRSVSWYQQTPGQGLQFLFEYFSETQRNKGNFPGRFSGRQFSNSRSEMNVSTLELGDSALYLCASSLVPNTEAFFGQGTRLTVV.

In this sample, this clone turned up a few times. This sequence joins TRBV7-8 and TRBJ1-1, with no clear D. Germline CDR1 and CDR2: SGHVS and FQNEAQ. The CDR3 totals 12 residues. The V end lost 4 bases, the J end lost 11 bases, and 14 bases lay between the germline ends. The CDR3 protein is CASSWERAGAFF. The CDR3 nucleotides read TGTGCCAGCAGCTGGGAGCGGGCGGGGGCTTTCTTT.

The J gene is TRBJ2-2, the V gene TRBV19; possibly TRBD2 for D (5 bases). This CDR3 is 15 amino acids long. CDR1 LNHDA and CDR2 SQIVND come from the germline V gene (reference sequence). Trimming pared 4 bases from V and 4 bases from J, leaving 13 bases between. DNA for the CDR3: TGTGCCAGTAGTACTACTTGGGCGGGCACCGGGGAGCTGTTTTTT. Translated: CASSTTWAGTGELFF.

The chain has TRBV11-2 and TRBJ1-6, with D possibly being TRBD1 (6 bases). Germline V gives CDR1 SGHAT, CDR2 FQNNGV. The CDR3 length is 14 residues. Trimming removed 5 bases from V and 9 bases from J, with 14 bases in between. The chain's CDR3 is CASSDGGGPSPLHF. Here the CDR3 DNA reads TGTGCCAGCAGCGATGGGGGGGGCCCTTCACCCCTCCACTTT.

This clone was picked up one time. The V call is TRBV5-1, the J call TRBJ2-7, with D tentatively TRBD1 (5 bases). The CDR3 has 14 amino acids. The V and J ends lost 0 bases and 3 bases respectively, with 10 bases between them. Germline CDR1 and CDR2: SGHRS and YFSETQ. CDR3 loop: CASSLGAGNYEQYF. The DNA for the CDR3 is TGCGCCAGCAGCTTGGGGGCAGGGAACTACGAGCAGTACTTC.

The CDR3 DNA is TGTGCCAGCAGCTTGGGGACAGGGGACTCACCCCTCCACTTT. This codes for CASSLGTGDSPLHF. The V call is TRBV7-9, the J call TRBJ1-6; 10 nucleotides align to TRBD1. Per the germline V gene, CDR1 is SEHNR and CDR2 is FQNEAQ (reference sequence). This CDR3 has 14 residues. The V gene end was trimmed by 3 bases and the J gene end by 10 bases; junction bases not matched to a gene: 3. The variable domain in full, with the rest retrieved from reference TRBV7-9 and TRBJ1-6, is DTGVSQNPRHKITKRGQNVTFRCDPISEHNRLYWYRQTLGQGPEFLTYFQNEAQLEKSRLLSDRFSAERPKGSFSTLEIQRTEQGDSAMYLCASSLGTGDSPLHFGNGTRLTVT.

This chain connects TRBV10-1 to TRBJ2-3; D not resolved. The CDR3 is 16 residues long. V was cut by 3 bases and J by 1 base, with 14 bases left in between. Germline V lookup: CDR1 WNHNN, CDR2 SYGVQD (reference sequence). The CDR3 loop is CASSEVGGRRTDTQYF. The DNA for the CDR3 is TGCGCCAGCAGTGAAGTAGGCGGCCGCCGCACAGATACGCAGTATTTT.